This T cell receptor beta chain was obtained from a study of OX40 agonist ivuxolimab in advanced cancers. Generated by immunoSEQ multiplex PCR, the TCRdb table keeps only in-frame clones and is missing some. The top ten clones hold 2.6% of a sample with about 42,000 clones, approximately 80% of them seen once. This CDR3 comprises 16 residues. CDR1 MNHEY and CDR2 SVGAGI come from the germline V gene. Trimming cost V 2 bases and J 3 bases; bases outside gene matches: 1. The sequence was collected from an adult with an advanced solid tumor such as melanoma, head and neck, liver or kidney cancer. This chain links TRBV6-5 with TRBJ2-4; 13 bases are shared with TRBD2. This material consisted of CD4+ or CD8+ T cells sorted from blood, taken in a trial of the OX40 agonist ivuxolimab. The CDR3 bases are TGTGCCAGCAGTTACACTAGCGGGAGGGTCAAAAACATTCAGTACTTC. Translation gives CASSYTSGRVKNIQYF.